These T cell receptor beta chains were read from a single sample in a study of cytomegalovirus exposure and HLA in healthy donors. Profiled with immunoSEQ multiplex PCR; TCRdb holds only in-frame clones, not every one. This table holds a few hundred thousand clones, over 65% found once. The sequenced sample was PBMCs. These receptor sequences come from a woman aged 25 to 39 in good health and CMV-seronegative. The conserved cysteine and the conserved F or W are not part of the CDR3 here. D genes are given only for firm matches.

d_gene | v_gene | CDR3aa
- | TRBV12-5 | ASGLGTEIGEQY
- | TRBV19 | ASSSLSASGGSSYNEQF
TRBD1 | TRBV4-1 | ASSETTGERTIY
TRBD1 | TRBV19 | ASSPLGQGSANEKLF
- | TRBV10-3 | AISESRVGNQPQH
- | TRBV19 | ASSMSLWADSFGETQY
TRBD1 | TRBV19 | ASSKTGGYTGELF
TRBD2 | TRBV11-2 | ASSLVGLAGGPEQY
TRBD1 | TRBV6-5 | ASSKGTGPISEQF
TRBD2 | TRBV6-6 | ASSLAGGYEQY
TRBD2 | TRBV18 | ASSRGLAAALPSYNEQF
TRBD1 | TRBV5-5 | ASRRQGGKNTEAF
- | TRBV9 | ASSVDPLGQPNTEAF
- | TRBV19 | ASSMQVSGANVLT
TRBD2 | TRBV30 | AWTSGGRDIQY
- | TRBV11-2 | ASSPLTTYGYT
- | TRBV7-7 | ASSPTWGDEQF
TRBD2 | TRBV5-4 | ASSHSGGADGELF
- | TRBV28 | ASSWLGDSNQPQH
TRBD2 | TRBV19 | ASSIGPLAGGTGELF
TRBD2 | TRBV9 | ASSVDPSGEYEQY
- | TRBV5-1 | ASAVDKSGANVLT
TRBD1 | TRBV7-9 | ASSLDIGEAGGYGYP
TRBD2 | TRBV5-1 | ASYLAGVVNEQF
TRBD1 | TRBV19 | ASNTDRATYSNQPQH
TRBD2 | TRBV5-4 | ASSLAPGGSDTQY
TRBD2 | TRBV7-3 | ASSLGGGDWY
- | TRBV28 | ASSFLGKEGPQH
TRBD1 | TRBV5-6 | ASSHPGTDP
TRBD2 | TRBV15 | ATSRDRLAGEQY
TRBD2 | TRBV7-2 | ASSLDPAGGYNEQF
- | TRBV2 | ASSYGGGTEAF
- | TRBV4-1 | ASSHSRTFADSVT
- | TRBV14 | AGEWTSSTY
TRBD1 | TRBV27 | ASSLGQGAYEQY
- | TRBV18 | ASSPPRGNTGELF
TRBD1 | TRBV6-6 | ASSVQGGQPQH
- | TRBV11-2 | ASSQQGREKLF
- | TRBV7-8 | ASSITNRGLNTEAF
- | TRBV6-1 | ASSEAPGSSGNTIY
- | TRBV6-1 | ASSGTDIRLSSGNTIY
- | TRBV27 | ASSSLIGSGEFYEQY
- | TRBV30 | AWSVGSGRNQPQH
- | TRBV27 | ASSLSDIYNEQF
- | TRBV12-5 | ASGDWAEQF